This T cell receptor (beta chain) came from a study of T cells after yellow fever vaccination. Study-level information: Where fractions had low cell numbers, libraries were prepared from them with the SMART-Seq v4 Ultra Low Input RNA kit.

UMIs were added to TCR cDNA along with a universal primer site when it was made by 5'RACE template switching. TCRdb reprocessed the 5' RACE reads via MiXCR and lists one record per CDR3 protein. The data show a few thousand distinct CDR3 sequences, over 6% seen once. The specimen comprised PBMCs, either bulk or a sorted T-cell subset (CD4+, CD8+, memory, or dextramer-sorted; not recorded which), sampled 15 days after the yellow fever booster vaccination. The sequence derives from a man under 40 who received the YFV17D yellow fever vaccine.

Here the CDR3 DNA reads TGTGCCAGCAGCCGGGAGAGGCAAGAGACCCAGTACTTC. It codes for CASSRERQETQYF. The V and J genes are TRBV11-2 and TRBJ2-5, with TRBD2 as a possible D gene (6 bases). Trimming stripped 5 bases from V and 2 bases from J, with 9 bases between. CDR1 and CDR2 (germline): SGHAT, FQNNGV. There are 13 residues in the CDR3.